Detailed here is one T cell receptor (beta chain). The antigen it recognizes is unknown. Base qualities are not at hand, and no much larger clone is one base apart. From the cysteine through the phenylalanine, the CDR3 covers 16 amino acids. This entry keeps only the CDR3 DNA: 48 bases, framed from base 1. CDR1 SGDLS and CDR2 YYNGEE are derived from the germline V gene. V and J are truncated by 0 bases and 1 base respectively, leaving an intervening sequence of 13 bases. The entry originates in a study of cytomegalovirus exposure and HLA in healthy donors (TCRdb year 2017). The study in broad terms: In an earlier analysis of approximately 500 of the donors, less than 350 Gb of sequence data and 90 million to 130 million unique TCR beta sequences from roughly 180 million T cells were reported. An early release that covered more than 550 HLA-typed donors contained around 300 gigabases of sequencing data and around 80 million unique TCR sequences. Among the roughly 400 genotyped donors, approximately 82% belonged to the genetic ancestry cluster associated with self-reported Caucasian donors. The study aimed to test whether cataloging public T cell receptors could reveal signatures of past pathogen exposure. Using immunosequencing, the study profiled T cell repertoires from 500 to 800 subjects and related those repertoires to cytomegalovirus serostatus. Along with the roughly 670-subject first cohort, a separate validation cohort of around 110 different subjects was used. High-throughput TCR immunosequencing, statistical association of individual TCRs with disease status, and machine learning were combined to predict cytomegalovirus infection status. A later analysis re-examined previously published TCR beta repertoires from over 500 donors and added high-resolution HLA genotyping to investigate patterns of TCR occurrence. Rather than using new phenotypic data, the later analysis identified candidate immune exposures from TCR beta sequences and from how often those sequences occurred across donors. An earlier analysis of about 600 of the donors used high-throughput TCR beta sequencing to judge whether each TCR beta V gene segment behaved as functional or pseudogenic. Donor age, sex, ethnicity and CMV serostatus were compiled alongside the repertoire data. Genome-wide SNP genotypes for about three fifths of the roughly 670 donors were used in a later genetic analysis, which treated that subset as a discovery cohort. All discovery cohort repertoires had been generated using a single sequencing platform. Class I and class II HLA loci were covered by the typing at four-digit resolution. Typing coverage varied by locus: about 629-640 donors for A, B, C, DRB1 and DQB1; around 560 for DQA1; about 590 for DPA1; 450 to 480 for DPB1. Four to six DR-DQ haplotypes were handled as single units for association and clustering, since linkage in the cohort was strong. Among roughly 370 genotyped donors of the cohort, an average of roughly 240,000 unique TCR beta nucleotide sequences were sequenced per donor, 15% to 20% of them non-productive. General study outcomes and caveats: In an earlier analysis of approximately 600 of the donors, most TCR beta V segments were observed in productive rearrangements about 90% or about 30% of the time, broadly matching IMGT annotations. When HLA alleles, especially DR and DQ, strongly co-occurred, TCR associations were difficult to assign to individual alleles. The sequencing pipeline was judged likely to have produced a cluster of highly shared sequence variants as a technical artifact. Specific HLA alleles were associated with some 15,000 TCR beta sequences at a false discovery rate of 0.05 in a later analysis. According to a later analysis, TCR association rates differed among HLA loci, with DRB1 alleles showing the most associated TCRs and HLA-C alleles showing the fewest. Compared with equally common non-associated chains, HLA-associated TCR beta chains in a later analysis were more clonally expanded and had lower generation probabilities. Correlated functional status among segregating V segments might be attributable to linkage disequilibrium, but an unknown experimental factor could not be ruled out. Sequencing depth was assumed to be roughly uniform across donors in the presence/absence analyses, though that assumption may not hold. A later genetic analysis associated a missense DCLRE1C variant with V-gene and J-gene trimming of TCR beta chains, and an independent cohort replicated the association. Roughly 15 rarely observed V segments, including chromosome 9 orphons, were excluded from the earlier analysis of approximately 600 of the donors because counts were too low. Because HLA typing was unavailable for some donors at each locus, only the typed subset was used in association tests. Some IMGT-functional V segments, including TRBV6-2 and TRBV6-3, could not be distinguished by the 87-base-pair reads and were therefore excluded. In a later analysis, several top co-occurrence clusters were reported to appear linked to parvovirus B19, influenza, CMV and Epstein-Barr virus. A further reported finding was that TCR beta sequences accurately predicted the HLA-A and HLA-B alleles for most subjects in the first cohort. While some public TCRs were present in many individuals, most TCR sequences turned up only very rarely across donors. The study gave a list of about 160 TCR beta chains associated with cytomegalovirus. In this cohort, only TCR beta chains were sequenced, and detectable features were limited by the absence of alpha or paired-chain data. For the cohort, immune exposure information was limited to CMV serostatus. According to a later genetic analysis, donors in an Asian-associated ancestry cluster had fewer N-insertions in productive TCRs than the approximately 690-donor mean. A few of the identified cytomegalovirus-associated TCR beta chains were confirmed in vitro to be specific for cytomegalovirus antigens. In both the original and validation cohorts, the classifier was reported to diagnose cytomegalovirus status with high specificity and sensitivity. Most CMV-associated TCR beta chains appeared to be HLA-restricted in a later analysis, and the HLA associations seemed to be driven largely by CMV exposure. The authors suggested that the approach could potentially be generalized to other disease states and immunological phenotypes.

The cohort was made up of 500 to 850 healthy bone marrow donors. All cohort members were sampled while nominally healthy, although unrecorded immune exposures were likely present. The donor tested CMV seropositive, placing the donor among the 290 or so seropositive members of the cohort. A peripheral blood sample was provided by each donor, and peripheral blood mononuclear cells were used for TCR beta sequencing. The Qiagen DNeasy Blood Extraction Kit was used to extract genomic DNA from the blood cell samples. Library prep was done by the immunoSEQ multiplex PCR assay. The multiplex PCR relied on a mix of 60 forward primers for TCR Vbeta segments and 13 reverse primers for TCR Jbeta segments. The CDR3 region of rearranged TCR beta genes was amplified from genomic DNA with a multiplex PCR assay. The amplified TCR beta libraries were sequenced on the Illumina HiSeq System as 87-base-pair reads. The authors' pipeline ran thus. A later analysis tallied around 82 million unique TCR beta chains across the 600 to 700 repertoires, and about 10 million of those chains were shared by two or more donors. Raw reads were error-corrected and collapsed into unique sequences by a nearest-neighbor algorithm in which closely related sequences were merged to remove PCR and sequencing errors. CDR3 sequences were aligned to IMGT reference sequences to assign V, D and J gene segments. For a sequence to be retained, a match of at least six nucleotides to both a V gene segment and a J gene segment was required. Rearrangements were classified as productive when the CDR3 lacked stop codons and remained in frame with V and J, and all other rearrangements were classified as non-productive. CDR3 was defined by IMGT convention, running from the second conserved V-encoded cysteine to the conserved J-encoded phenylalanine. The earlier analysis of about 560 of the donors excluded any sequence lacking an unambiguous match to a single V gene segment. In an earlier analysis of several hundred of the donors, V segments were called functional above 56.7% productive rearrangements and were called segregating when the between-donor standard deviation exceeded 5%. A statistical classification framework was built to diagnose cytomegalovirus status from the catalog of TCR beta chain sequences. In a later analysis, TCR nucleotide sequences were compared against IMGT/GENE-DB human TR gene sequences so that V and J genes could be assigned. The TCRdist pipeline was used in a later analysis to assign CDR3 sequences and most-parsimonious VDJ recombination scenarios. In a later analysis, every TCR beta chain was defined by the combination of its CDR3 amino acid sequence and its V-gene family, and reads without a unique V-gene family were dropped. In a later analysis, some 600 highly shared, low-generation-probability nucleotide sequences were removed to address suspected cross-contamination and a sequencing artifact. In a later analysis, a clonal expansion index for each public chain was calculated from normalized within-repertoire ranks of inferred template counts. In a later analysis, generation probabilities were computed with a VDJ recombination model fitted to out-of-frame rearrangements, and the resulting probabilities were checked against IGoR. In a later analysis, hypergeometric tests were used to score TCR-TCR, TCR-HLA and TCR-CMV co-occurrence, with a repertoire-size bias correction applied to TCR pairs. False discovery rates were estimated in a later analysis by permuting HLA or CMV assignments 20 times. In a later analysis, co-occurring TCRs were grouped using DBSCAN, and TCRdist sequence similarity was added for clustering within HLA-allele-positive subsets. Repertoires with fewer than 30,000 or more than 120,000 public chains, plus five repertoires with anomalous nucleotide sharing, were excluded from co-occurrence clustering. The table was pulled from immuneACCESS by TCRdb, which kept in-frame rearrangements only. Such tables lose some clones; where checked, under half of the loss comes from unresolved V genes, and the rest has no known cause. V, J and clone size are those of that table, while D and trimming were read from the DNA. Present in this sample are about 120,000 clones, roughly three quarters of which were seen just once. Jointly, the top ten make up around 4.4% of the sample.

The receptor was isolated from a man aged 30 to 45 in good health and CMV-seropositive. This chain joins TRBV9 to TRBJ1-1, and possibly TRBD1, on 6 matching bases. Sequencing was carried out using PBMCs. The nucleotides read TGTGCCAGCAGCGTAGCCGCGGGGGCAGCGAACACTGAAGCTTTCTTT. The encoded protein is CASSVAAGAANTEAFF.